A selection of T cell receptor beta chains follows, all from one sample in a study of blood T cell repertoires in COVID-19. Sequenced by immunoSEQ multiplex PCR; TCRdb stores in-frame clones only, minus some. This table holds fewer than 50,000 clones, about three quarters found once. The sequenced sample consisted of peripheral blood. The receptors were gathered from a man aged 70-80 years with COVID-19, enrolled during active disease. CDR3s include the opening cysteine and the closing phenylalanine or tryptophan. D genes are given only for firm matches. Size is omitted from some rows. Given values are once, few, many or a class for expanded clones.

>TRBV6-5|.|.|TRBJ2-7
CASREFGYEQYF
TGTGCCAGCAGGGAGTTTGGCTACGAGCAGTACTTC
>TRBV6-5|.|.|TRBJ1-2
CASSKGYGGYGYTF
TGTGCCAGCAGTAAGGGGTACGGTGGCTATGGCTACACCTTC
>TRBV5-1|TRBD1|once|TRBJ1-5
CASATGLNQPQHF
TGCGCCAGCGCGACAGGGTTGAATCAGCCCCAGCATTTT
>TRBV5-1|TRBD1|.|TRBJ1-2
CASSLGDRGYGYTF
TGCGCCAGCAGCCTGGGGGACAGGGGCTATGGCTACACCTTC
>TRBV5-8|.|.|TRBJ2-1
CASSLYSHNEQFF
TGTGCCAGCAGCTTGTACTCCCACAATGAGCAGTTCTTC
>TRBV14|.|.|TRBJ1-4
CASSFVGEKLFF
TGTGCCAGCAGCTTCGTCGGTGAAAAACTGTTTTTT
>TRBV6-1|TRBD1|.|TRBJ1-1
CASSDLDRVAFF
TGTGCCAGCAGTGATTTGGACAGGGTAGCTTTCTTT
>TRBV6-2/TRBV6-3|.|few|TRBJ1-5
CASSRTQGNQPQHF
TGTGCCAGCAGTCGAACCCAGGGGAATCAGCCCCAGCATTTT
>TRBV7-3|.|.|TRBJ2-3
CASSGGGDPSTDTQYF
TGTGCCAGCAGCGGCGGAGGGGATCCTAGCACAGATACGCAGTATTTT
>TRBV9|.|.|TRBJ2-7
CASSVGASGTYEQYF
TGTGCCAGCAGCGTAGGGGCAAGCGGAACCTACGAGCAGTACTTC
>TRBV5-1|TRBD1|.|TRBJ1-4
CASSSTGETNEKLFF
TGCGCCAGCAGCTCCACAGGGGAGACTAATGAAAAACTGTTTTTT
>TRBV11-2|.|.|TRBJ1-2
CASREGQYGYTF
TGTGCCAGCAGAGAGGGACAATATGGCTACACCTTC
>TRBV7-9|.|.|TRBJ2-7
CASSSNRPGIDGEQYF
TGTGCCAGCAGCTCGAATCGCCCCGGGATCGACGGCGAGCAGTACTTC